This paragraph covers one T cell receptor (beta chain) sequence. Antigen unknown. TCR beta CDR3 regions were amplified from RNA transcripts. TCR CDR3 underwent first-round RT-PCR with the HTBI primer set. TCRdb re-derived calls from the multiplex PCR reads in MiXCR, one entry per CDR3 protein. This repertoire shows hundreds of thousands of distinct CDR3 sequences, approximately 15% found once; its top ten account for approximately 5.7%. The CDR3 has 15 amino acids. V was pared by 0 bases and J by 6 bases, with 16 bases between. Germline V gene lookup returns CDR1 SGHRS and CDR2 YFSETQ. The source of the sample is a study of T cells in Graves' hyperthyroidism and ophthalmopathy. Study-wide results and caveats: In the blood, most expanded thyroid clonotypes above 0.001 appeared as well.

Source material: blood. This receptor was taken from a woman in her 30s with Graves' hyperthyroidism that later progressed to Graves' ophthalmopathy. The rearrangement joins TRBV5-1 to TRBJ2-7, with D uncertain. The DNA for the CDR3 is TGCGCCAGCAGCTTGGGAAGGCCAGAAATTAGCGAGCAGTACTTC. Translation: CASSLGRPEISEQYF. The whole variable domain, filled in from reference TRBV5-1 and TRBJ2-7, reads KAGVTQTPRYLIKTRGQQVTLSCSPISGHRSVSWYQQTPGQGLQFLFEYFSETQRNKGNFPGRFSGRQFSNSRSEMNVSTLELGDSALYLCASSLGRPEISEQYFGPGTRLTVT.